This T cell receptor (beta chain) originates from a study of metastatic and nonmetastatic thyroid tumors. Study background: Samples came from malignant and benign thyroid patients, and repertoires were compared across blood and tumor or nodule tissue. Whole-study results and caveats: In both blood and tumor samples, TCR beta diversity was reported significantly higher for malignant than benign nodules.

Authors' methods: In papillary thyroid cancer, a distant-metastasis classifier was built using CDR3 differences across clinicopathological groups. TCRdb re-called clones via MiXCR from the PCR reads. The V and J calls and clone size come from TCRdb's table, not from the authors' own analysis. Here the sample spans some 84,000 clones, 8% to 9.5% being singletons. The CDR3 runs 13 residues. Germline lookup yields CDR1 MNHNS and CDR2 SASEGT. Trimming left V 5 bases short and J 5 bases short, with 12 bases between. Thyroid surgery had not been preceded by any treatment in any patient. Details on this clone: Antigen: not known.

The receptor's source is a female donor with papillary thyroid cancer or a benign thyroid nodule (not recorded which). Some clones in this sample may be carry-over from other donors' samples. The sample consisted of blood. The chain is built from TRBV6-1 and TRBJ1-1, with a tentative D call TRBD1 (6 bases). The CDR3 DNA follows: TGTGCCAGCAGTAATCGGGGGGCTACTGAAGCTTTCTTT. It codes for CASSNRGATEAFF.